The 17 T cell receptor beta chains presented below share a single source sample, sequenced in a study of shared clonotypes between healthy human individuals. Measured with immunoSEQ multiplex PCR; TCRdb has only the in-frame clones, and not every one. Here the sample spans under 600,000 clones, around 76% being singletons. Sequences were obtained from PBMCs. These TCRs come from a woman aged 40 to 55 in good health. Some clones in this sample may be carry-over from other donors' samples.

The CDR3 region has the DNA TGTGCCTACGCTACAGGGGAAGCAACTAATGAAAAACTGTTTTTT. The encoded protein is CAYATGEATNEKLFF. The chain uses TRBV30 and TRBJ1-4, with TRBD1 matching over 7 bases. The CDR3 loop spans 15 amino acids. Germline V CDR1 and CDR2: GTSNPN, SVGIG (reference sequence). V dropped 7 bases and J dropped 0; count of bases not matched to a gene: 8.

The chain links TRBV30 to TRBJ2-3; TRBD2 agrees at 7 bases. This CDR3 is 13 amino acids long. Looked up from germline, CDR1 is GTSNPN and CDR2 is SVGIG (reference sequence). V shed 2 bases and J 5 bases; nucleotides not matched to a gene: 4. DNA of the CDR3: TGTGCCTGGAGTCGGGGGAGGGTAGATACGCAGTATTTT. Translating gives CAWSRGRVDTQYF.

The chain links TRBV7-3 to TRBJ2-3, with D possibly TRBD1 on 5 matching bases. CDR3 length: 12 amino acids. From germline, CDR1 is SGHTA and CDR2 FQGTGA. Trimming stripped 6 bases from V and 9 bases from J, with 13 bases between. The CDR3 spells CASSQDMHTQYF. DNA of the CDR3: TGTGCCAGCAGTCAGGACATGCACACGCAGTATTTT.

This clone was found a few times. Here the CDR3 reads CASSLGGSPGNTIYF. CDR3 DNA: TGCGCCAGCAGCTTGGGGGGGAGCCCTGGAAACACCATATATTTT. This chain connects TRBV5-1 to TRBJ1-3, with D perhaps TRBD1 (5 bases). V lost 0 bases and J lost 2, with 9 bases in between. Germline assignment: CDR1 SGHRS and CDR2 YFSETQ. The CDR3 runs 15 residues. The whole variable domain, filled in from reference TRBV5-1 and TRBJ1-3, reads KAGVTQTPRYLIKTRGQQVTLSCSPISGHRSVSWYQQTPGQGLQFLFEYFSETQRNKGNFPGRFSGRQFSNSRSEMNVSTLELGDSALYLCASSLGGSPGNTIYFGEGSWLTVV.

About this clone: This CDR3 is also generated by other DNA sequences in the sample. The chain combines TRBV27 with TRBJ1-1, with 8 bases matching TRBD1. Per germline, CDR1 MNHEY and CDR2 SMNVEV (reference sequence). The V segment lost 5 bases and the J segment 4 bases; nucleotides outside the gene matches: 6. The CDR3 has 14 amino acids. In DNA, the CDR3 is TGTGCCAGCAGTCCTATCACAGGGGGCACTGAAGCTTTCTTT. Translated: CASSPITGGTEAFF.

The rearrangement uses TRBV7-3 and TRBJ2-3; either TRBD1 or TRBD2 may fit D (6 bases each). The length of the CDR3 is 14 residues. The V gene's germline CDR1 is SGHTA and CDR2 FQGTGA. V was trimmed by 5 bases and J by 4 bases, leaving 13 bases between them. CDR3 region: CASSALGGPDTQYF. The CDR3 coding sequence is TGTGCCAGCAGCGCCCTAGGGGGGCCAGATACGCAGTATTTT.

The chain has TRBV2 and TRBJ2-7; TRBD2 matches 8 bases. This CDR3 is 14 amino acids long. V shed 0 bases and J 4 bases; nucleotides not matched to a gene: 2. Germline-derived CDR1 and CDR2 are SNHLY and FYNNEI. Here the CDR3 DNA reads TGTGCCAGCAGTGAAGCTAGCGGGAAATACGAGCAGTACTTC. It is translated as CASSEASGKYEQYF.

J is TRBJ1-1 and V is TRBV5-6, with D perhaps TRBD1 (6 bases). This CDR3 has 17 residues. The V gene's germline CDR1 is SGHDT and CDR2 YYEEEE. Trimming took off 0 bases at V and 0 bases at J, with 15 bases between the two ends. CDR3 nucleotides: TGTGCCAGCAGCTTGGCCTCCAGGGGATGGGTGAACACTGAAGCTTTCTTT. It encodes CASSLASRGWVNTEAFF. The whole variable domain, filled in from reference TRBV5-6 and TRBJ1-1, reads DAGVTQSPTHLIKTRGQQVTLRCSPKSGHDTVSWYQQALGQGPQFIFQYYEEEERQRGNFPDRFSGHQFPNYSSELNVNALLLGDSALYLCASSLASRGWVNTEAFFGQGTRLTVV.

CDR3 in DNA: TGTGCCAGCTCACAGAGGAGGGGACTCCAAGAGACCCAGTACTTC. Protein: CASSQRRGLQETQYF. The chain joins TRBV18 to TRBJ2-5, with a possible D match to TRBD2 (6 bases). In germline, CDR1 is KGHSH, CDR2 LQKENI. The V end was cut by 4 bases, the J end by 1 base, with 13 bases between. The length of the CDR3 is 15 residues.

This clone was seen once. This chain joins TRBV7-9 and TRBJ2-7; TRBD2 matches 8 bases. Germline V gene lookup returns CDR1 SEHNR and CDR2 FQNEAQ (reference sequence). The CDR3 extends over 13 amino acids. The V and J ends lost 7 bases and 4 bases, in that order; junction bases with no gene match: 6. The CDR3 reads CASNEAGAYEQYF. The CDR3 bases are TGTGCCAGCAACGAAGCGGGGGCATACGAGCAGTACTTC.

The CDR3 region has the DNA TGTGCCAGCAGCTTACGGGCAGGCACGGAGAACACTGAAGCTTTCTTT. Translation: CASSLRAGTENTEAFF. V gene TRBV11-2 combines with J gene TRBJ1-1; D unclear. The germline V gene encodes CDR1 SGHAT and CDR2 FQNNGV. Trimming took 2 bases from V and 1 from J, leaving 14 bases between them. This CDR3 is 16 amino acids long.

V and J are TRBV9 and TRBJ1-1; no firm D call. With 0 bases removed from V and 7 bases from J, the gap between germline ends came to 7 bases. Germline-derived CDR1 and CDR2 are SGDLS and YYNGEE. The CDR3 runs 12 residues. The CDR3, as DNA: TGTGCCAGCAGCGTAGTTGGAGGTGAAGCTTTCTTT. Its translation is CASSVVGGEAFF. The full variable domain, completed using reference TRBV9 and TRBJ1-1, is DSGVTQTPKHLITATGQRVTLRCSPRSGDLSVYWYQQSLDQGLQFLIQYYNGEERAKGNILERFSAQQFPDLHSELNLSSLELGDSALYFCASSVVGGEAFFGQGTRLTVV.

The chain joins TRBV7-8 to TRBJ2-5; D not certain. The CDR3 has 14 amino acids. Looked up from germline, CDR1 is SGHVS and CDR2 is FQNEAQ. V was pared by 6 bases and J by 2 bases, with 13 bases between. CDR3: CASSQSRSQETQYF. CDR3 sequence (DNA): TGTGCCAGCAGTCAGTCCAGGAGTCAAGAGACCCAGTACTTC.

The chain uses TRBV4-2 and TRBJ2-3; 8 bases align to TRBD2. Losses at the gene ends were 5 bases for V and 3 bases for J; bases not matched to a gene: 7. Germline assignment: CDR1 LGHNA and CDR2 YNFKEQ. The CDR3 totals 15 residues. The CDR3 region is CASSVSGVSTDTQYF. CDR3 nucleotide sequence: TGTGCCAGCAGCGTTAGCGGGGTTTCGACAGATACGCAGTATTTT.

The chain links TRBV30 to TRBJ2-2; tentative D call: TRBD2 (6 bases). V was shortened by 2 bases and J by 0 bases, with 13 bases between the two germline ends. The CDR3 loop spans 16 amino acids. Germline values: CDR1 GTSNPN, CDR2 SVGIG (reference sequence). CDR3 sequence (DNA): TGTGCCTGGAGTCGTCTAGCGCGACCGAACACCGGGGAGCTGTTTTTT. It yields the protein CAWSRLARPNTGELFF.

V and J are TRBV6-1 and TRBJ1-2, with TRBD1 as a possible D gene (5 bases). CDR1 is MNHNS, CDR2 SASEGT, per germline. The CDR3 contains 16 residues. V lost 3 bases, J lost 0 bases, and 14 bases lay in between. CDR3 in amino acids: CASSEPLGRPNYGYTF. DNA of the CDR3: TGTGCCAGCAGTGAGCCGCTGGGACGGCCTAACTATGGCTACACCTTC.

This clone was seen a few times. The chain joins TRBV4-1 to TRBJ1-4; maybe TRBD1 (6 bases). With 1 base removed from V and 5 bases from J, the gap between germline ends came to 14 bases. Germline CDR1 is MGHRA and CDR2 is YSYEKL. The CDR3 spans 16 residues. CDR3 protein: CASSQVGGAANEKLFF. DNA for the CDR3: TGCGCCAGCAGCCAAGTCGGGGGCGCGGCAAATGAAAAACTGTTTTTT.